The clone carrying this T cell receptor beta chain has just one count. CDR3 length: 15 amino acids. V lost 5 bases to trimming and J lost 8 bases; unmatched junction nucleotides: 6. CDR1 and CDR2 (germline): SEHNR, FQNEAQ (reference sequence). The data were taken from a study of patients and donors after allogeneic stem cell transplantation. A single record per CDR3 protein comes from TCRdb applying MiXCR to the RT-PCR reads. Of around 160,000 distinct CDR3 sequences in the sample, approximately 28% are singletons; the top ten hold about 3.3%. The specimen was blood, either unsorted or a sorted T cell fraction (not recorded which). The chain links TRBV7-9 to TRBJ1-6, with 10 nucleotides matching TRBD1. This receptor was obtained from a human donor who was either an allogeneic HSCT recipient or a stem cell or donor lymphocyte infusion donor (not recorded which). It is not recorded whose cells these are; they may come from a transplant donor. In nucleotides, the CDR3 is TGTGCCAGCAGCCTCCGCGGGACAGGGGATTCACCCCTCCACTTT. Translating gives CASSLRGTGDSPLHF.